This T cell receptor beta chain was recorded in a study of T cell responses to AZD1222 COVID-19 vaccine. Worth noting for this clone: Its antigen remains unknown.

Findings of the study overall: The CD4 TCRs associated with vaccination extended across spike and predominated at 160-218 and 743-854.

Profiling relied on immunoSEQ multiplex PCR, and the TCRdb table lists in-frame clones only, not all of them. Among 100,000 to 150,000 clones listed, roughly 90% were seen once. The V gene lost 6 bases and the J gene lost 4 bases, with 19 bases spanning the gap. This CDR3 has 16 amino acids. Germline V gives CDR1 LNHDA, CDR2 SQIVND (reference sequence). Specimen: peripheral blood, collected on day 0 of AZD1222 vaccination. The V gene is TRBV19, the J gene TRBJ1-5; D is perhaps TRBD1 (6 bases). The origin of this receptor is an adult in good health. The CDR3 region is CASRGVPNRVNQPQHF. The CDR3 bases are TGTGCCAGTAGGGGGGTCCCGAACAGGGTAAATCAGCCCCAGCATTTT.